This TCR beta chain is from a study of memory CD4+ T cells and cytomegalovirus serostatus. Study as a whole: This sample comes from healthy Belgian adults, under 10 CMV seropositive, 20 to 25 seronegative.

This clone was detected once. Single viable CD3+CD4+CD8-CD45RO+ cells were sorted as the memory CD4+ T cells. Some clones are missing from TCRdb's copy, which holds only in-frame ones; the method was immunoSEQ multiplex PCR. The sample holds about 67,000 clones, roughly three quarters seen once. Material for sequencing was memory CD4+ T cells from blood. The receptor was derived from an adult in good health and CMV-seropositive.

The CDR3 DNA sequence: TGCAGCGTTGGGGACAGGGCAAACATTCAGTACTTC. It yields the protein CSVGDRANIQYF. The chain uses TRBV29-1 and TRBJ2-4; TRBD1 matches 9 bases. After removal of 4 bases from V and 6 bases from J, the junction contained 1 base not matched to a gene. This CDR3 has 12 amino acids. Germline lookup yields CDR1 SQVTM and CDR2 ANQGSEA.